The 26 T cell receptor beta chains below were found in one sample sequenced in a study of neurological immune-mediated disorders. TCRdb fed the 5' RACE reads into MiXCR, producing one record per CDR3 protein. Of 35,000 to 40,000 distinct CDR3 sequences listed, 11% are singletons. The sample was CD4+ T cells from blood. The receptors were sampled from a young woman with HTLV-1-associated myelopathy (HAM/TSP).

This clonotype was found many times. The chain carries TRBV5-1 and TRBJ1-1; D perhaps matches TRBD1 (5 bases). V shed 0 bases and J shed 0 bases, with 9 bases lying between them. Germline V lookup: CDR1 SGHRS, CDR2 YFSETQ. The CDR3 covers 15 residues. CDR3 in amino acids: CASSLAAGLNTEAFF. The DNA for the CDR3 is TGCGCCAGCAGCTTGGCCGCAGGGTTGAACACTGAAGCTTTCTTT.

This clonotype was counted at least ten times. The V gene is TRBV20-1, the J gene TRBJ1-1; no definite D call. CDR1 is DFQATT, CDR2 SNEGSKA, per germline (reference sequence). V was clipped by 1 base and J by 1 base, with 4 bases between them. There are 12 residues in the CDR3. The CDR3 region has the DNA TGCAGTGCTAGAGCGCAGAACACTGAAGCTTTCTTT. Translation gives CSARAQNTEAFF.

This clonotype showed up many times. The rearrangement joins TRBV12-3 or TRBV12-4 to TRBJ2-5; D call uncertain. V was trimmed by 4 bases and J by 2 bases, leaving 8 bases between them. The CDR3 is 13 residues long. The CDR3 sequence is CASSSGPQETQYF. The CDR3 DNA reads as TGTGCCAGCAGTTCCGGACCGCAAGAGACCCAGTACTTC.

This clonotype was found many times. This chain connects TRBV29-1 to TRBJ1-2; no definite D call. Trimming pared 4 bases from V and 1 base from J, leaving 10 bases between. CDR1 is SQVTM, CDR2 ANQGSEA, per germline. This CDR3 has 13 residues. The CDR3 sequence: CSVGQGFNYGYTF. The CDR3 bases are TGCAGCGTTGGACAAGGCTTTAACTATGGCTACACCTTC.

This clonotype was seen ten or more times. The chain is built from TRBV20-1 and TRBJ2-3; D call uncertain. The ends were cut back, 2 bases at V and 1 base at J, with 16 bases in the middle. The CDR3 runs to 16 residues. The V gene's germline CDR1 is DFQATT and CDR2 SNEGSKA (reference sequence). The CDR3 DNA is TGCAGTGCTAGATCGTCCCGCAGCTGGGGCACAGATACGCAGTATTTT. Translating gives CSARSSRSWGTDTQYF.

This clonotype was found many times. V and J are TRBV12-3 or TRBV12-4 and TRBJ1-4; no definite D call. Trimming removed 1 base from V and 5 bases from J, with 11 bases in between. The CDR3 totals 15 residues. In DNA form, the CDR3 reads TGTGCCAGCAGTTTAGGGACCCTCGGGAATGAAAAACTGTTTTTT. The encoded protein is CASSLGTLGNEKLFF.

Ten or more counts support this clonotype. The gene calls are TRBV7-9 and TRBJ1-1, with a tentative D call TRBD1 (6 bases). V lost 1 base, J lost 0 bases, and 6 bases lay in between. The germline V gene encodes CDR1 SEHNR and CDR2 FQNEAQ (reference sequence). The CDR3 has 14 amino acids. CDR3 sequence (DNA): TGTGCCAGCAGCTTAGACAGGGTGAACACTGAAGCTTTCTTT. It is translated as CASSLDRVNTEAFF.

This clonotype was seen ten or more times. This chain links TRBV7-2 with TRBJ1-1; D might be TRBD1 (5 bases). Germline V gene lookup returns CDR1 SGHTA and CDR2 FQGNSA. V lost 5 bases and J lost 4, with 14 bases in between. CDR3 length: 14 residues. The CDR3 loop is CASSPPGARTEAFF. The DNA of the CDR3 is TGTGCCAGCAGCCCCCCCGGGGCACGCACTGAAGCTTTCTTT.

This clonotype was seen repeatedly, ten times or more. This chain links TRBV15 with TRBJ1-3; possibly TRBD1 for D (5 bases). From germline, CDR1 is LNHNV and CDR2 YYDKDF (reference sequence). This CDR3 is built from 15 residues. Between the trimmed V and J ends, which lost 1 base and 2 bases, there was a span of 9 bases. The CDR3 DNA reads as TGTGCCACCAGCAGAGGTCCAGGGCCTGGAAACACCATATATTTT. Protein sequence: CATSRGPGPGNTIYF.

This clonotype was seen ten or more times. The chain employs TRBV20-1 and TRBJ2-3; D unresolved. This CDR3 is built from 14 residues. Germline V gene lookup returns CDR1 DFQATT and CDR2 SNEGSKA (reference sequence). Trimming left V 6 bases short and J 1 base short, with 14 bases between. The CDR3 region has the DNA TGCAGTGCCCTAGGTGTGGAACGCACAGATACGCAGTATTTT. It codes for CSALGVERTDTQYF.

Many counts were recorded for this clonotype. V usage is TRBV5-6 and J usage is TRBJ2-7; maybe TRBD2 (6 bases). Germline-derived CDR1 and CDR2 are SGHDT and YYEEEE. This CDR3 comprises 15 residues. The germline V and J ends were trimmed by 7 bases and 0 bases, with 17 bases remaining between them. The CDR3, as DNA: TGTGCCAGCGACCTCGGAGGGGCCCTCTCCTACGAGCAGTACTTC. This codes for CASDLGGALSYEQYF.

This clonotype was observed at least ten times. This rearrangement joins TRBV18 to TRBJ1-1; D remains unclear. There are 14 residues in the CDR3. Germline lookup yields CDR1 KGHSH and CDR2 LQKENI. The V gene lost 3 bases and the J gene lost 0 bases, with 8 bases spanning the gap. As DNA, the CDR3 is TGTGCCAGCTCACCCGGCCTAATGAACACTGAAGCTTTCTTT. Translating it yields CASSPGLMNTEAFF.

The chain couples TRBV7-9 to TRBJ1-1; 7 bases fit TRBD1. CDR3 length equals 16 residues. Per germline, CDR1 SEHNR and CDR2 FQNEAQ (reference sequence). Trimming took 1 base from V and 5 from J; bases not matched to a gene: 10. DNA for the CDR3: TGTGCCAGCAGCTTAGGGACACAGGGGATTCGGACTGAAGCTTTCTTT. Residues: CASSLGTQGIRTEAFF.

This clonotype was picked up many times. This rearrangement joins TRBV29-1 to TRBJ1-2; D gene unclear. The germline V gene encodes CDR1 SQVTM and CDR2 ANQGSEA. Trimming pared 5 bases from V and 8 bases from J, leaving 9 bases between. The CDR3 loop spans 10 amino acids. The CDR3 here is CSVRSGGYTF. The CDR3 DNA reads as TGCAGCGTTCGGTCGGGCGGCTACACCTTC. The full variable domain, rest sourced from reference TRBV29-1 and TRBJ1-2, is SAVISQKPSRDICQRGTSLTIQCQVDSQVTMMFWYRQQPGQSLTLIATANQGSEATYESGFVIDKFPISRPNLTFSTLTVSNMSPEDSSIYLCSVRSGGYTFGSGTRLTVV.

The sample holds many counts of this clonotype. The chain carries TRBV6-5 and TRBJ2-5; a possible D gene is TRBD1 (6 bases). The CDR3 is made up of 15 amino acids. The germline V gene has CDR1 MNHEY and CDR2 SVGAGI. The V gene lost 6 bases and the J gene lost 5 bases, with 19 bases spanning the gap. The CDR3 region has the DNA TGTGCCAGCAGCCTCAGGGGCCGCTCCCGGGAGACCCAGTACTTC. Encoded protein: CASSLRGRSRETQYF.

Turning to this clonotype: A single base separates this from a much larger clone, so it may be a read error. The V gene is TRBV7-8, the J gene TRBJ1-2, with D hard to call. This CDR3 has 15 amino acids. Germline CDR1 reads SGHVS; CDR2 reads FQNEAQ. CDR3 in amino acids: CASSSWTEANYGYNF. Here the CDR3 DNA reads TGTGCCAGCAGCTCGTGGACTGAAGCTAACTATGGCTACAACTTC.

This clonotype was seen ten or more times. V usage is TRBV7-9 and J usage is TRBJ2-1; D is perhaps TRBD1 (5 bases). The length of the CDR3 is 12 residues. Deletions cut 3 bases from V and 13 bases from J, with 13 bases between. The germline gives CDR1 SEHNR, CDR2 FQNEAQ (reference sequence). For the CDR3, the DNA is TGTGCCAGCAGCTTTGGAGACAGTCAACAGTTCTTC. Residues: CASSFGDSQQFF.

This clonotype was recorded many times. The J gene is TRBJ1-2, the V gene TRBV6-5; tentatively, D is TRBD1 (5 bases). Germline CDR1 and CDR2: MNHEY and SVGAGI. With 5 bases removed from V and 8 bases from J, the gap between germline ends came to 24 bases. The CDR3 length is 16 residues. CDR3 amino acids: CASSRQARTPWDGYTF. In nucleotides, the CDR3 is TGTGCCAGCAGTAGGCAAGCGCGGACCCCTTGGGACGGCTACACCTTC.

This clonotype was seen many times. This chain uses TRBV6-5 with TRBJ1-6; no definite D call. V was clipped by 2 bases and J by 4 bases, with 12 bases between them. Germline V gene sequence: CDR1 MNHEY, CDR2 SVGAGI. This CDR3 spans 16 amino acids. CDR3 region: CASSYGRGPYNSPLHF. Here the CDR3 DNA reads TGTGCCAGCAGTTACGGGCGGGGTCCTTATAATTCACCCCTCCACTTT.

This clonotype was observed at least ten times. The V gene is TRBV20-1, the J gene TRBJ2-3, with 8 bases matching TRBD2. The CDR3 is 14 residues long. Germline loops: CDR1 DFQATT, CDR2 SNEGSKA (reference sequence). After removal of 3 bases from V and 7 bases from J, the junction contained 9 bases not matched to a gene. This CDR3 is CSAREWRGANTQYF. CDR3 coding DNA: TGCAGTGCTAGGGAGTGGCGGGGGGCTAATACGCAGTATTTT.

The chain recombines TRBV7-9 with TRBJ2-3, with D tentatively TRBD2 (6 bases). The CDR3 consists of 17 residues. The germline V gene encodes CDR1 SEHNR and CDR2 FQNEAQ (reference sequence). The ends were cut back, 4 bases at V and 3 bases at J, with 20 bases in the middle. CDR3 sequence (DNA): TGTGCCAGCAGCTCGAAAGGTGGCGGGGTCATTACAGATACGCAGTATTTT. Protein: CASSSKGGGVITDTQYF.

This clonotype was counted many times. The chain carries TRBV5-1 and TRBJ2-7; D may match TRBD1 or TRBD2 (5 bases each). The germline V gene has CDR1 SGHRS and CDR2 YFSETQ. Trimming pared 0 bases from V and 5 bases from J, leaving 9 bases between. The CDR3 has 13 residues. CDR3 residues: CASSLVGVNEQYF. CDR3 DNA: TGCGCCAGCAGCTTGGTGGGGGTCAACGAGCAGTACTTC.

At least ten counts were recorded for this clonotype. This chain connects TRBV5-1 to TRBJ1-1; 9 bases fit TRBD1. V shed 1 base, J shed 1 base, and the junction held 2 bases outside the gene matches. This CDR3 has 15 amino acids. Germline CDR1 is SGHRS and CDR2 is YFSETQ. CDR3 nucleotides: TGCGCCAGCAGCTTGACACAGGGGGCGAACACTGAAGCTTTCTTT. Amino acids: CASSLTQGANTEAFF. Variable domain in full (rest from reference TRBV5-1 and TRBJ1-1): KAGVTQTPRYLIKTRGQQVTLSCSPISGHRSVSWYQQTPGQGLQFLFEYFSETQRNKGNFPGRFSGRQFSNSRSEMNVSTLELGDSALYLCASSLTQGANTEAFFGQGTRLTVV.

This clonotype was detected ten times or more. This rearrangement joins TRBV6-6 to TRBJ2-3; 11 nucleotides align to TRBD1. The germline V gene encodes CDR1 MNHNY and CDR2 SVGAGI (reference sequence). V was pared by 2 bases and J by 4 bases, with 5 bases of the junction left unmatched. The CDR3 contains 16 residues. The CDR3 DNA reads as TGTGCCAGCAGTTACCCGAAGGGACAGGGGGCAGATACGCAGTATTTT. Translation gives CASSYPKGQGADTQYF.

In its sample, this clonotype was seen many times. The V and J genes are TRBV5-1 and TRBJ2-3; 9 bases align to TRBD2. The CDR3 runs to 15 residues. Unmatched junction bases numbered 6, after V lost 2 bases and J lost 5 bases. Looked up from germline, CDR1 is SGHRS and CDR2 is YFSETQ. The DNA of the CDR3 is TGCGCCAGCAGCTTCGCGGGGGGGCCCGAAGATACGCAGTATTTT. Its protein is CASSFAGGPEDTQYF.

This clonotype came up many times. The chain has TRBV6-5 and TRBJ1-1; possibly TRBD1 for D (6 bases). The germline gives CDR1 MNHEY, CDR2 SVGAGI. V shed 0 bases and J shed 5 bases, with 13 bases lying between them. This CDR3 contains 15 residues. CDR3 amino acids: CASSYSGQGRTEAFF. The CDR3 coding sequence is TGTGCCAGCAGTTACTCGGGGCAGGGGAGGACTGAAGCTTTCTTT.